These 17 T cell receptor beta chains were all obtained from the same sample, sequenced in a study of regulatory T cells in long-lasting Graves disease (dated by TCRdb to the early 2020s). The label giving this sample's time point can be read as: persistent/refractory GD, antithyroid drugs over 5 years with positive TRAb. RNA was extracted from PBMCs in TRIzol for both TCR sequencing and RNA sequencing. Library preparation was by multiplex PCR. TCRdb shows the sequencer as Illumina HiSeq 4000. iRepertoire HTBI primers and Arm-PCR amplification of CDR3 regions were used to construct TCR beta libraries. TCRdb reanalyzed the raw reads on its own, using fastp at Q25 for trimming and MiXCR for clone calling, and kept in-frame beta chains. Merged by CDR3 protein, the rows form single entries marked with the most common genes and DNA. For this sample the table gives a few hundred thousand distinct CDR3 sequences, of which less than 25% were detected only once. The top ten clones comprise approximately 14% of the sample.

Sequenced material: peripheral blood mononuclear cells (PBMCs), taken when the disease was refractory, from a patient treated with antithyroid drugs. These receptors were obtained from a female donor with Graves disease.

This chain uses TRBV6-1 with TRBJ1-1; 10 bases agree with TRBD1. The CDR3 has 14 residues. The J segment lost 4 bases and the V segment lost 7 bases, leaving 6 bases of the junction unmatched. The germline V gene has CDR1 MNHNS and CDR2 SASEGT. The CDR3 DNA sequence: TGTGCCAGCAACTTGGGACAGGGGAGCACTGAAGCTTTCTTT. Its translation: CASNLGQGSTEAFF.

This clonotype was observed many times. CDR3 DNA sequence: TGTGCCAGCAGAGCGAGGTACACCGGGGAGCTGTTTTTT. As protein: CASRARYTGELFF. The chain employs TRBV27 and TRBJ2-2; D is undetermined. The CDR3 has 13 residues. Germline V lookup: CDR1 MNHEY, CDR2 SMNVEV (reference sequence). The V and J ends lost 6 bases and 3 bases respectively, with 8 bases between them.

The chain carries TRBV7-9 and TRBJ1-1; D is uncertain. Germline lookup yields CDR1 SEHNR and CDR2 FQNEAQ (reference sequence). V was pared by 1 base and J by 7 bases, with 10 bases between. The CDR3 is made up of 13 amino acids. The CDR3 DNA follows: TGTGCCAGCAGCTTAGTCCGGCCAGATGAAGCTTTCTTT. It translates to CASSLVRPDEAFF.

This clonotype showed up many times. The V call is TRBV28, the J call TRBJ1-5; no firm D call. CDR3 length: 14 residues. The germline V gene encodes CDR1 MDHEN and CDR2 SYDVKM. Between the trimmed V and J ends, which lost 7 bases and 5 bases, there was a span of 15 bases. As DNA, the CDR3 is TGTGCCAGCACCACACTGGACGGATATCAGCCCCAGCATTTT. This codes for CASTTLDGYQPQHF.

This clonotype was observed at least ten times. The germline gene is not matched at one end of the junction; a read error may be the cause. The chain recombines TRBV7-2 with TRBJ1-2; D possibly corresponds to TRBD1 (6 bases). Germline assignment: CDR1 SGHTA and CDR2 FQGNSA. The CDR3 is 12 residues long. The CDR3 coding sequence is TGTGCCAGCAGCTTACGACAGGTCCAGCTCTACTTC. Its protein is CASSLRQVQLYF.

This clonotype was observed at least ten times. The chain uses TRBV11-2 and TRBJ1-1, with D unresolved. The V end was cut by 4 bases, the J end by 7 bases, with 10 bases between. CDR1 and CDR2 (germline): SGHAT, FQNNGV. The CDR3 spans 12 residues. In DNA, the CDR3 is TGTGCCAGCAGCTCTGGGATCCATGAAGCTTTCTTT. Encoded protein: CASSSGIHEAFF.

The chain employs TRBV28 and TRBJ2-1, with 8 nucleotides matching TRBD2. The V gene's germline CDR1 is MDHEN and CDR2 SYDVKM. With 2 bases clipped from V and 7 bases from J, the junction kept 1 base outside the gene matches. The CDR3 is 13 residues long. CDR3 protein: CASSLPSGNEQFF. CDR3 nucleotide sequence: TGTGCCAGCAGTTTACCTAGCGGGAATGAGCAGTTCTTC.

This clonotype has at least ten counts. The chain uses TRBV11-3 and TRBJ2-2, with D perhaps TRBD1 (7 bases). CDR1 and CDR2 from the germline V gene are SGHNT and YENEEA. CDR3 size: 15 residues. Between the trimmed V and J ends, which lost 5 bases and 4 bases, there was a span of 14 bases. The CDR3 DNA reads TGTGCCAGCAGCCCAGGGGGGTTGAGCACCGGGGAGCTGTTTTTT. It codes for CASSPGGLSTGELFF.

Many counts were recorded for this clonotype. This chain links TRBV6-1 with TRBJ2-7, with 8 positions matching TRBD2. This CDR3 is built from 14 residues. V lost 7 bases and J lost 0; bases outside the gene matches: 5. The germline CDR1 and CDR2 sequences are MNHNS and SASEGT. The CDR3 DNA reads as TGTGCCAGCATAAAAGCGGGAGCCTCCTACGAGCAGTACTTC. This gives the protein CASIKAGASYEQYF.

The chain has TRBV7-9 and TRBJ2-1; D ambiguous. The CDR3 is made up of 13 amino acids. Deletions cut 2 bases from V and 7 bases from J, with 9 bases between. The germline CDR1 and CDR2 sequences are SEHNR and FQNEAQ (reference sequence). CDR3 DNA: TGTGCCAGCAGCTTAACCGTCGGGAATGAGCAGTTCTTC. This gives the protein CASSLTVGNEQFF.

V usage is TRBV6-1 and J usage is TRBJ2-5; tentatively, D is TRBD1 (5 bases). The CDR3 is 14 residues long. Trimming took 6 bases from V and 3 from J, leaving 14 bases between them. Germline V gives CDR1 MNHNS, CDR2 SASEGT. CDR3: CASRRTPREETQYF. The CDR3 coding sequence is TGTGCCAGCAGAAGAACGCCCAGGGAAGAGACCCAGTACTTC.

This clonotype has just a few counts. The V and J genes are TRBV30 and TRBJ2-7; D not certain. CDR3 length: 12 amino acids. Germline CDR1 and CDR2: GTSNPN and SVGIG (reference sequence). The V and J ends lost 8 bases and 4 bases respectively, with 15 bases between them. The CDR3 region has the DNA TGTGCCGGAAACGGGCAACTATACGAGCAGTACTTC. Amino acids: CAGNGQLYEQYF.

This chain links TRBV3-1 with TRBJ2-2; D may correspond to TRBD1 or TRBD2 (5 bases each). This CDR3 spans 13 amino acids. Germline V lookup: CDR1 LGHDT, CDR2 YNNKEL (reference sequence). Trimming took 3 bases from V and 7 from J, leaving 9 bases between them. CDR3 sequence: CASSHEGSGELFF. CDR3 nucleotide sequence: TGTGCCAGCAGCCATGAGGGGAGCGGGGAGCTGTTTTTT.

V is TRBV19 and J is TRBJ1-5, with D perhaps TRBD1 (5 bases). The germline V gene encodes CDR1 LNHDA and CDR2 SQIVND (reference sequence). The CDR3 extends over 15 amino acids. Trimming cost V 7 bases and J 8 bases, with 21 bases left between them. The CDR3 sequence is CASNLGEGQRKPQHF. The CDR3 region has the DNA TGTGCCAGTAACCTAGGTGAGGGGCAACGGAAGCCCCAGCATTTT. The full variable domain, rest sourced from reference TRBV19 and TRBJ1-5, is DGGITQSPKYLFRKEGQNVTLSCEQNLNHDAMYWYRQDPGQGLRLIYYSQIVNDFQKGDIAEGYSVSREKKESFPLTVTSAQKNPTAFYLCASNLGEGQRKPQHFGDGTRLSIL.

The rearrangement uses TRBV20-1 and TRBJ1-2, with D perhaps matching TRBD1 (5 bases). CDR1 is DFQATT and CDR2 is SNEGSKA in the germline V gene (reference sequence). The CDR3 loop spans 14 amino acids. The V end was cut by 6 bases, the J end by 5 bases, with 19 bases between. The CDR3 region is CSARQRRPTYGYTF. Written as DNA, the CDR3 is TGCAGTGCGCGACAGCGGCGACCGACTTATGGCTACACCTTC.

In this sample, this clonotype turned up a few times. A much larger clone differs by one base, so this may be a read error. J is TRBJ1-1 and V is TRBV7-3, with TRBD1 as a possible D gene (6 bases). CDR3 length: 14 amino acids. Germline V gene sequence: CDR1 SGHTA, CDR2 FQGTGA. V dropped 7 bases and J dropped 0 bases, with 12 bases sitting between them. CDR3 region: CASNPGHMNTEAFF. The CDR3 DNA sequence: TGTGCCAGCAACCCGGGACACATGAACACTGAAGCTTTCTTT. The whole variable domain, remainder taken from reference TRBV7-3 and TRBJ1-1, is GAGVSQTPSNKVTEKGKYVELRCDPISGHTALYWYRQSLGQGPEFLIYFQGTGAADDSGLPNDRFFAVRPEGSVSTLKIQRTERGDSAVYLCASNPGHMNTEAFFGQGTRLTVV.

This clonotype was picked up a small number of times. For the CDR3, the DNA is TGTGCCATCACCCATGAAGGGGGCACTGAAGCTTTCTTT. Protein: CAITHEGGTEAFF. The chain carries TRBV10-3 and TRBJ1-1; possible D gene TRBD1, 6 bases. Germline V gives CDR1 ENHRY, CDR2 SYGVKD. The germline V and J ends were trimmed by 7 bases and 4 bases, with 13 bases remaining between them. The length of the CDR3 is 13 residues.